Sequencing of this T cell receptor (beta chain) was carried out in a study of human T cells and chemical hapten exposure. The time point denotes: pre-sensitization, week 0. The treatment is: therapeutic diphenylcyclopropenone sensitization with weekly scalp DPC. The study, taken as a whole, reports: Following DPC sensitization, TCRs present above 1 in 1000 frequency showed no change.

This clonotype occurred many times. Its antigen is unidentified. The J segment lost 2 bases and the V segment lost 4 bases, leaving 3 bases of the junction unmatched. The CDR3 length is 14 residues. CDR1 and CDR2 from the germline V gene are SQVTM and ANQGSEA. A single record per CDR3 protein comes from TCRdb applying MiXCR to the RACE reads. Of 350,000 to 450,000 distinct CDR3 sequences detected, 5.1% appear once; the ten largest clones hold 2% to 3%. The chain uses TRBV29-1 and TRBJ1-5; 9 bases are a match to TRBD1. This clonotype was sampled from a woman between 50 and 59 years old with alopecia areata. Some clones in this sample may be carry-over from other donors' samples. The sample was whole blood, taken in connection with sensitization to the hapten diphenylcyclopropenone (DPC). In nucleotides, the CDR3 is TGCAGCGTTGCCACAGGGGGCGGCAATCAGCCCCAGCATTTT. Protein product: CSVATGGGNQPQHF.